This T cell receptor beta chain was profiled in a study of identical twins. Trimming removed 5 bases from V and 4 bases from J; junction bases left unmatched: 8. This CDR3 spans 14 amino acids. The germline V gene has CDR1 DFQATT and CDR2 SNEGSKA (reference sequence). Via MiXCR, TCRdb re-called the 5' RACE reads, giving one row per CDR3 protein. Found here are 1.5 million to 2 million distinct CDR3 sequences, 32% of them singletons; the top ten hold approximately 0.29%. Study-level results: In drawing conclusions, the study used cross-sectional statistical analysis and did not follow the same donors. Twin pairs had excess sharing that was weaker in beta out-of-frame sequences. For cord blood, abundant beta clonotypes had fewer insertions, unlike memory repertoires, which showed none. One should note that invariant MAIT and iNKT cells could partly confound zero-insertion analyses.

On this clonotype: Its specificity is unknown.

This chain joins TRBV20-1 and TRBJ2-1; 7 nucleotides line up with TRBD2. This clonotype was obtained from a newborn girl in good health. Sequencing was done on a sample of cord blood. CDR3 loop: CSAFTSDGYNEQFF. In DNA form, the CDR3 reads TGCAGTGCTTTTACTAGCGACGGATACAATGAGCAGTTCTTC.